One and the same sample provided the 10 T cell receptor beta chains below, sequenced in a study of human T cells and chemical hapten exposure. Time point given: patch test 3, about 24 weeks after DPC sensitization. Documented treatment: therapeutic diphenylcyclopropenone sensitization with weekly scalp DPC. Via MiXCR, TCRdb re-called the RACE reads, giving one row per CDR3 protein. The repertoire has 180,000 or so distinct CDR3 sequences, around 25% of them found once; the top ten carry about 2.5%. Sequencing was performed on whole blood, taken in connection with sensitization to the hapten diphenylcyclopropenone (DPC). These receptor sequences come from a woman between 40 and 55 years old with alopecia areata. Some clones in this sample may be carry-over from other donors' samples.

This clonotype was counted between two and nine times. The V call is TRBV28, the J call TRBJ1-1; D unresolved. This CDR3 region has 11 residues. Looked up from germline, CDR1 is MDHEN and CDR2 is SYDVKM. Between the trimmed V and J ends, which lost 6 bases and 6 bases, there was a span of 8 bases. The CDR3 reads CASSRLSEAFF. CDR3 sequence (DNA): TGTGCCAGCAGCAGACTGTCTGAAGCTTTCTTT.

This clonotype showed up many times. The DNA of the CDR3 is TGTGCCAGCAGTCGCCGCTACGAGCAGTACTTC. This gives the protein CASSRRYEQYF. The chain has TRBV12-3 or TRBV12-4 and TRBJ2-7; D is undetermined. The CDR3 is 11 amino acids. V dropped 5 bases and J dropped 3 bases, with 5 bases sitting between them.

The chain uses TRBV7-2 and TRBJ2-1; TRBD2 matches at 10 bases. The ends lost 4 bases at V and 3 bases at J; junction bases unmatched: 9. Germline CDR1 is SGHTA and CDR2 is FQGNSA. This CDR3 has 17 residues. The CDR3 nucleotides read TGTGCCAGCAGCTCGAGGACTAGCGGTTATCGCTACAATGAGCAGTTCTTC. This sequence encodes CASSSRTSGYRYNEQFF.

This chain links TRBV4-1 with TRBJ2-7; D gene unclear. The germline V gene has CDR1 MGHRA and CDR2 YSYEKL. The V end lost 3 bases, the J end lost 3 bases, and 9 bases lay between the germline ends. CDR3 length: 13 residues. CDR3 DNA: TGCGCCAGCAGCCAGGCGGTTGGCTACGAGCAGTACTTC. Amino acids: CASSQAVGYEQYF.

This clonotype showed up just a few times. The rearrangement links TRBV28 to TRBJ2-7; TRBD2 agrees at 7 bases. Trimming removed 6 bases from V and 4 bases from J; junction bases left unmatched: 12. The CDR3 is made up of 15 amino acids. Germline lookup yields CDR1 MDHEN and CDR2 SYDVKM. The chain's CDR3 is CASSLLWGGSYEQYF. Written as DNA, the CDR3 is TGTGCCAGCAGCCTTCTCTGGGGCGGGAGTTACGAGCAGTACTTC.

This clonotype was recorded a few times. The rearrangement joins TRBV29-1 to TRBJ1-2, with 7 bases that match TRBD1. The CDR3 contains 14 residues. Per germline, CDR1 SQVTM and CDR2 ANQGSEA. With V trimmed by 0 bases and J by 4 bases, 5 bases remained unmatched. CDR3 DNA: TGCAGCGTTGAAGATCAGGGGGTCGGCTATGGCTACACCTTC. Amino acid sequence: CSVEDQGVGYGYTF.

This clonotype was recorded at least ten times. The chain carries TRBV20-1 and TRBJ1-2, with a tentative D call TRBD1 (5 bases). CDR1 is DFQATT, CDR2 SNEGSKA, per germline (reference sequence). CDR3 length equals 14 residues. V lost 6 bases and J 0 bases, leaving 14 bases between the germline ends. The CDR3 is CSAQGLQTNYGYTF. CDR3 nucleotides: TGCAGTGCCCAGGGTCTCCAAACTAACTATGGCTACACCTTC.

This sequence joins TRBV27 and TRBJ1-1; D is unresolved. Germline V gene sequence: CDR1 MNHEY, CDR2 SMNVEV (reference sequence). The CDR3 sequence is 15 residues long. The germline V and J ends were trimmed by 1 base and 0 bases, with 9 bases remaining between them. CDR3 protein: CASSLLLSMNTEAFF. CDR3 coding DNA: TGTGCCAGCAGTTTATTGTTGTCAATGAACACTGAAGCTTTCTTT.

The chain combines TRBV20-1 with TRBJ2-5; 11 bases fit TRBD2. Trimming took 5 bases from V and 10 from J; bases not matched to a gene: 18. This CDR3 is built from 16 residues. Germline CDR1 reads DFQATT; CDR2 reads SNEGSKA (reference sequence). CDR3 nucleotides: TGCAGTGCTGGTAACCCGACTAGCGGGACGTTGGGGGACCAGTACTTC. Protein sequence: CSAGNPTSGTLGDQYF.

This clonotype was counted a few times. J is TRBJ2-7 and V is TRBV20-1; 10 bases match TRBD2. CDR3 length equals 16 residues. The trim removed 0 bases at V and 2 bases at J, leaving 7 bases unmatched. Germline values: CDR1 DFQATT, CDR2 SNEGSKA (reference sequence). CDR3 sequence: CSARDPRTSGTYEQYF. CDR3 in DNA: TGCAGTGCTAGAGATCCCCGCACTAGCGGGACCTACGAGCAGTACTTC.